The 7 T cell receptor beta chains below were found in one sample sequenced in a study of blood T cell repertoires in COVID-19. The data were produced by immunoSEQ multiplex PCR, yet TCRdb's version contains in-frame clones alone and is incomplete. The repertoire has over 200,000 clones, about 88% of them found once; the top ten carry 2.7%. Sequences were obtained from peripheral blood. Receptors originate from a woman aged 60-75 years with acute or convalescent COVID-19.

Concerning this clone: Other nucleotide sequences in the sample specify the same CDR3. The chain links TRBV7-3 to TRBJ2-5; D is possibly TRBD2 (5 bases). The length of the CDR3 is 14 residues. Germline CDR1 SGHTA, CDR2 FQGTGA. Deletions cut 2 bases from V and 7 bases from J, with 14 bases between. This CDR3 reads CASSLERARGTQYF. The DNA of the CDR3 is TGTGCCAGCAGCTTAGAGAGGGCTCGGGGGACCCAGTACTTC.

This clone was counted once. CDR3 loop: CASTWTGTNSPLHF. DNA for the CDR3: TGTGCCAGCACCTGGACAGGAACCAATTCACCCCTCCACTTT. The chain combines TRBV7-2 with TRBJ1-6, with 7 bases lining up with TRBD1. CDR1 is SGHTA and CDR2 is FQGNSA in the germline V gene. Unmatched junction bases numbered 7, after V lost 7 bases and J lost 7 bases. The CDR3 extends over 14 amino acids.

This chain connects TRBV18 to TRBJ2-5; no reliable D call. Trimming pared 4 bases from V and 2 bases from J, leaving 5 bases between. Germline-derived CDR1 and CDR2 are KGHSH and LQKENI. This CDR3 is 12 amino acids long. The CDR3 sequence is CASSQQQETQYF. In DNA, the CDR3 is TGTGCCAGCTCACAACAACAAGAGACCCAGTACTTC. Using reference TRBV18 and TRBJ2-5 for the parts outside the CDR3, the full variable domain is NAGVMQNPRHLVRRRGQEARLRCSPMKGHSHVYWYRQLPEEGLKFMVYLQKENIIDESGMPKERFSAEFPKEGPSILRIQQVVRGDSAAYFCASSQQQETQYFGPGTRLLVL.

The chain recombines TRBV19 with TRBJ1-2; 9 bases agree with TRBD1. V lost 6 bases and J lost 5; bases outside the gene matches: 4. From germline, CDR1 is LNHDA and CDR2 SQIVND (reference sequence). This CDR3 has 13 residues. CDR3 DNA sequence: TGTGCCAGTAGACACGACAGGGGGTATGGCTACACCTTC. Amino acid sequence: CASRHDRGYGYTF.

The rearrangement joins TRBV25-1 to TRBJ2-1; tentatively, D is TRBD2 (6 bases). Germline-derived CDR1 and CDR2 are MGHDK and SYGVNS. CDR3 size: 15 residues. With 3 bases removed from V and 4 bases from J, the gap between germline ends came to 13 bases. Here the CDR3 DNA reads TGTGCCAGCAGTGATCCTGGGGGGAATTACAATGAGCAGTTCTTC. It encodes CASSDPGGNYNEQFF.

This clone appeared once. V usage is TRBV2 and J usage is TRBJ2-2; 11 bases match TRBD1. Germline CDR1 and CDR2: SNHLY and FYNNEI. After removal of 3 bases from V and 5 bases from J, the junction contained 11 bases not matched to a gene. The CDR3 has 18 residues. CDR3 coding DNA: TGTGCCAGCAGTGACCGGACAGGGGGCGGCGAGAGAACCGGGGAGCTGTTTTTT. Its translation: CASSDRTGGGERTGELFF.

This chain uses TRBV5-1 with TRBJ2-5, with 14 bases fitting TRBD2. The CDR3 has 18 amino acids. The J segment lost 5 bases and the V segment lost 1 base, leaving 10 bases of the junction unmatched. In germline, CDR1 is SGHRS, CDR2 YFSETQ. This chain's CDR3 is CASSLLGRLAGGLETQYF. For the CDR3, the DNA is TGCGCCAGCAGCTTGCTGGGGCGACTAGCGGGGGGGCTTGAGACCCAGTACTTC.